This T cell receptor (beta chain) was identified during a study of OX40 agonist ivuxolimab in advanced cancers. Background on the study: Patients were treated with ivuxolimab, an agonistic anti-OX40 (CD134) antibody.

CDR3 size: 16 residues. The germline V gene encodes CDR1 SNHLY and CDR2 FYNNEI. V was pared by 5 bases and J by 7 bases, with 11 bases of the junction left unmatched. Libraries were prepared by immunoSEQ multiplex PCR; TCRdb keeps only in-frame clonotypes and omits some of them. The data show 50,000 or so clones, 65% to 90% seen once. Sequences were derived from CD4+ or CD8+ T cells sorted from blood, sampled in a trial of the OX40 agonist ivuxolimab. This chain links TRBV2 with TRBJ1-2, with TRBD1 matching 12 bases. The receptor was isolated from an adult with an advanced solid tumor such as melanoma, head and neck, liver or kidney cancer. This chain's CDR3 is CASSPGQGAQAGGYTF. CDR3 DNA sequence: TGTGCCAGCAGTCCGGGACAGGGGGCGCAGGCGGGTGGCTACACCTTC.